This T cell receptor (beta chain) was observed in a study of T cell changes during pregnancy in multiple sclerosis. The CDR3 length is 17 residues. J was trimmed by 5 bases and V by 0 bases; bases with no gene match: 10. Germline values: CDR1 SGHDT, CDR2 YYEEEE. This clone was seen only once. Sequencing was performed with immunoSEQ multiplex PCR; in TCRdb, only in-frame clones are kept and a portion is missing. Of some 70,000 clones in the sample, 75% to 95% were seen once. Material: peripheral blood, obtained in the third trimester of pregnancy. The TCR comes from a female donor with multiple sclerosis, enrolled in a pregnancy study. J is TRBJ2-7 and V is TRBV5-6, with 11 bases matching TRBD1. For the CDR3, the DNA is TGTGCCAGCAGCTTGGGGGGACAGGGGGTAGTTTTAGACGAGCAGTACTTC. Protein: CASSLGGQGVVLDEQYF.